These T cell receptor beta chains were read from a single sample in a study of OX40 agonist ivuxolimab in advanced cancers. Some clones are missing from TCRdb's copy, which holds only in-frame ones; the method was immunoSEQ multiplex PCR. Here the sample spans around 15,000 clones, about 75% being singletons. The source was CD4+ or CD8+ T cells sorted from blood, collected in a trial of the OX40 agonist ivuxolimab. These receptors all come from an adult with an advanced solid tumor such as melanoma, head and neck, liver or kidney cancer. CDR3s leave out the opening cysteine and the closing phenylalanine or tryptophan.

v_call: TRBV7-2
j_call: TRBJ2-7
cdr3_aa: ASSITGTGGSYEQY

v_call: TRBV7-2
j_call: TRBJ2-3
cdr3_aa: ASTAGGPKDTQY

v_call: TRBV19
j_call: TRBJ1-5
cdr3_aa: ASSIEGQAWEKPQH

v_call: TRBV27
j_call: TRBJ2-3
cdr3_aa: ASTDRASGGTDTQY

v_call: TRBV29-1
j_call: TRBJ1-2
cdr3_aa: SVAGGEGGYT

v_call: TRBV6-5
j_call: TRBJ1-2
cdr3_aa: ASSYSGRRSGYT

v_call: TRBV19
j_call: TRBJ1-1
cdr3_aa: ASSMSLNTEAF

v_call: TRBV4-3
j_call: TRBJ2-7
cdr3_aa: ASSEAPTGSVYEQY

v_call: TRBV7-8
j_call: TRBJ2-1
cdr3_aa: ASSLGTGSYNEQF

v_call: TRBV9
j_call: TRBJ1-4
cdr3_aa: ASSERSGNEKLF

v_call: TRBV7-2
j_call: TRBJ1-4
cdr3_aa: ASSSPPGEKLF

v_call: TRBV2
j_call: TRBJ1-1
cdr3_aa: ASSEAAKNTEAF

v_call: TRBV20-1
j_call: TRBJ1-1
cdr3_aa: SAPRNTEAF

v_call: TRBV29-1
j_call: TRBJ2-7
cdr3_aa: SVRGEGAKIHEQY

v_call: TRBV9
j_call: .
cdr3_aa: ASSLSGTGSHEQY

v_call: TRBV15
j_call: TRBJ1-5
cdr3_aa: ATSREQRMQGGQPQH

v_call: TRBV12-5
j_call: TRBJ1-1
cdr3_aa: ASGLPGGQTEAF

v_call: TRBV6-1
j_call: TRBJ2-7
cdr3_aa: ASRKGGNEQY

v_call: TRBV27
j_call: TRBJ2-6
cdr3_aa: ASSSLTGGSGANVLT

v_call: TRBV11-2
j_call: TRBJ2-7
cdr3_aa: ASRGQGGSYEQY

v_call: TRBV2
j_call: TRBJ1-5
cdr3_aa: ASRGTGKQPQH

v_call: TRBV19
j_call: TRBJ2-2
cdr3_aa: ASSRDGNTGELF

v_call: TRBV5-6
j_call: TRBJ1-1
cdr3_aa: ASSLGQGVNTEAF

v_call: TRBV4-1
j_call: TRBJ2-3
cdr3_aa: ASRKIGGEDGTQY

v_call: TRBV7-9
j_call: TRBJ2-5
cdr3_aa: ASSFSGGAAEETQY

v_call: TRBV4-3
j_call: TRBJ1-2
cdr3_aa: ASSLGQATNYGYT

v_call: TRBV15
j_call: TRBJ2-4
cdr3_aa: ATSQVNEPPNIQY

v_call: TRBV19
j_call: TRBJ1-1
cdr3_aa: ASTALWRVNTEAF

v_call: TRBV5-6
j_call: TRBJ1-2
cdr3_aa: ASSPEGGDGYT

v_call: TRBV7-2
j_call: TRBJ2-7
cdr3_aa: ASSPSGTVAYEQY

v_call: TRBV11-2
j_call: TRBJ2-2
cdr3_aa: ASSLRQGNEDGELF

v_call: TRBV10-3
j_call: TRBJ2-7
cdr3_aa: AISEPDASSEQY

v_call: TRBV6-6
j_call: TRBJ2-7
cdr3_aa: ASSPGPRAYEQY

v_call: TRBV7-9
j_call: TRBJ1-5
cdr3_aa: ASSLWDSNQPQH

v_call: TRBV13
j_call: TRBJ2-5
cdr3_aa: ASSLTDQETQY

v_call: TRBV10-3
j_call: TRBJ1-4
cdr3_aa: AISERETNEKLF

v_call: TRBV2
j_call: TRBJ2-7
cdr3_aa: ASKESPSSYEQY

v_call: TRBV14
j_call: TRBJ2-1
cdr3_aa: ASSQVLTAAGPSYNEQF

v_call: TRBV19
j_call: TRBJ2-7
cdr3_aa: ASSIKDFSYEQY

v_call: TRBV7-6
j_call: TRBJ1-1
cdr3_aa: ASDLGFGTKAF

v_call: TRBV4-3
j_call: TRBJ1-3
cdr3_aa: ASSHDPGGPGNTIY

v_call: TRBV4-1
j_call: TRBJ2-1
cdr3_aa: ASSLRLGLVKNEQF

v_call: TRBV7-6
j_call: TRBJ1-4
cdr3_aa: ASSSEGATNEKLF

v_call: TRBV6-5
j_call: TRBJ2-2
cdr3_aa: ASSYSYSVTGELF

v_call: TRBV5-4
j_call: TRBJ2-1
cdr3_aa: ASSFWSSSYNEQF

v_call: TRBV20-1
j_call: TRBJ1-3
cdr3_aa: SASPGNTIY

v_call: TRBV29-1
j_call: TRBJ2-7
cdr3_aa: SVEVRYEQY